The present T cell receptor beta chain was sequenced within a study of shared clonotypes between healthy human individuals. About the study: Per donor, three plates held CD4 naive cells, three held CD4 memory, two held CD8 naive and one held CD8 memory. Overall study results and limits: With few donors, the genetic and exposure-history diversity represented was limited.

TCRdb's copy holds only in-frame clones and misses some; the assay was immunoSEQ multiplex PCR. The sample shows 950,000 to 1,200,000 clones, approximately 80% of them seen only once. Points on this clone: What it recognizes is unknown.

Trimming stripped 6 bases from V and 2 bases from J, with 13 bases between. Germline assignment: CDR1 MNHEY and CDR2 SMNVEV (reference sequence). The CDR3 is made up of 14 amino acids. The sequenced sample consisted of memory CD4+ T cells from PBMCs. Subset indicated: CD45RA-negative fraction. The receptor comes from a man aged 18 to 30 in good health. Some clones in this sample may be carry-over from other donors' samples. The rearrangement uses TRBV27 and TRBJ1-2; D not certain. The CDR3 DNA sequence: TGTGCCAGCAGCCTCCAGGTCGGAAACTATGGCTACACCTTC. Translation: CASSLQVGNYGYTF.